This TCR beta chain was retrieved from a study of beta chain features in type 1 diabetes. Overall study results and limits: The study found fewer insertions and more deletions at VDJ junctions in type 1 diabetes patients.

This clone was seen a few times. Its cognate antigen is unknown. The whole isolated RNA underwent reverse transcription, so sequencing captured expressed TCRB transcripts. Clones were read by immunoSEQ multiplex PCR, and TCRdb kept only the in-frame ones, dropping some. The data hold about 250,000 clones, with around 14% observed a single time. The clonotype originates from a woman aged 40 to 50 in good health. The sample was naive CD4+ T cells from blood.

The CDR3 loop is CASSQDRTGRFDYGYTF. The CDR3 nucleotides are TGCGCCAGCAGTCAAGACCGGACAGGGAGATTTGACTATGGCTACACCTTC. The V and J genes are TRBV23-1 and TRBJ1-2, with 8 positions matching TRBD1. TRBV23-1 is an open reading frame whose function is uncertain. This CDR3 spans 17 amino acids. V dropped 2 bases and J dropped 3; count of bases not matched to a gene: 11.